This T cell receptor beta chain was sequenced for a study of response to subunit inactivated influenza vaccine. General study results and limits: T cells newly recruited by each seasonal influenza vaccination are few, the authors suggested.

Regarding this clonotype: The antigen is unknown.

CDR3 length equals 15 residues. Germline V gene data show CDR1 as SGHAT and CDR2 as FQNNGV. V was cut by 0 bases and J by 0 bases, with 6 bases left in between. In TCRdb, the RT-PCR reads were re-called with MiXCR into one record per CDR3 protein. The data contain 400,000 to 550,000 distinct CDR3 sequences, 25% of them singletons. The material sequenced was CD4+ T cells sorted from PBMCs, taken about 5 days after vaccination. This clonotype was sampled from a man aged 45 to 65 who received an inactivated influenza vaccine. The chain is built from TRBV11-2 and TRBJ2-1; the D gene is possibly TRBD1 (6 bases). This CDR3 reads CASSLEGGSYNEQFF. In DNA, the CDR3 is TGTGCCAGCAGCTTAGAAGGGGGCTCCTACAATGAGCAGTTCTTC.